This T cell receptor (beta chain) was recorded in a study of cytomegalovirus exposure and HLA in healthy donors. The wider study: Among approximately 400 genotyped donors, 65% to 90% fell in the Caucasian-associated ancestry cluster.

PCR amplification relied on 60 Vbeta primers (plus 13 Jbeta primers). Method: immunoSEQ multiplex PCR; TCRdb's copy keeps in-frame clones and lacks some. Found here are approximately 74,000 clones, approximately 81% of them singletons; the top ten hold 2.5% to 3%. Per the germline V gene, CDR1 is GTSNPN and CDR2 is SVGIG (reference sequence). The CDR3 sequence is 16 residues long. Unmatched junction bases numbered 5, after V lost 4 bases and J lost 1 base. This TCR was sampled from a woman in her 30s in good health and CMV-seronegative. V is TRBV30 and J is TRBJ2-5; 14 bases line up with TRBD2. Sequencing was done on a sample of PBMCs. This CDR3 is CAWTLGLAGGQETQYF. In DNA, the CDR3 is TGTGCCTGGACCCTCGGACTAGCGGGGGGCCAAGAGACCCAGTACTTC.